The table lists the clone carrying this TCR beta chain with a few counts. In the source study's methods: Scientists estimated how many nucleated cells there were by amplifying reference gene primers. Here immunoSEQ multiplex PCR was the method, and the copy in TCRdb shows in-frame clones only, minus some. From that table come the V and J calls and clone size; the DNA was used to work out D and trimming. The sample lists fewer than 140,000 clones, about 80% occurring once. V lost 3 bases and J 2 bases, leaving 11 bases between the germline ends. The CDR3 spans 14 residues. Germline values: CDR1 SGHRS, CDR2 YFSETQ. This entry comes from a study of blood T cell repertoires in COVID-19. Study-level information: The analysed material was cDNA or gDNA that came from T cells, B-cell-depleted T cells, or PBMCs.

The sample taken for sequencing was peripheral blood. The chain has TRBV5-1 and TRBJ2-5; perhaps TRBD1 as D (5 bases). This TCR derives from an older woman with acute or convalescent COVID-19. The CDR3, as DNA: TGCGCCAGCAGCTCGGACACGTCACAAGAGACCCAGTACTTC. It encodes CASSSDTSQETQYF.